This TCR beta chain was identified during a study of neurological immune-mediated disorders. The CDR3 has 16 amino acids. This clonotype was recorded many times. With 10-nucleotide random UMIs included, cDNA was synthesized by 5'RACE. In each sequencing run, over 160 million TCR-beta sequences were generated from 15-18 subjects. In TCRdb, the 5' RACE reads were re-called with MiXCR into one record per CDR3 protein. The sample has tens of thousands of distinct CDR3 sequences; 9.5% to 12% are singletons. The J gene is TRBJ2-7, the V gene TRBV21-1. TRBV21-1 has pseudogene status. The sequenced sample was PBMCs. This clonotype was obtained from a man between 60 and 75 years old in good health. The CDR3 loop reads CASSNRLEGSNYEQYF. CDR3 coding DNA: TGTGCCAGCAGCAACCGCTTGGAAGGTTCGAACTACGAGCAGTACTTC.